The 21 T cell receptor beta chains given below trace back to one sample, sequenced in a study of blood T cell repertoires in COVID-19. TCRdb's table, derived via immunoSEQ multiplex PCR, lists solely in-frame clones and lacks some. The table includes under 350,000 clones, roughly 90% detected once. The specimen sequenced was peripheral blood. Every receptor here comes from a man aged 35-49 years with acute or convalescent COVID-19.

This chain connects TRBV9 to TRBJ1-1; tentatively, D is TRBD1 (5 bases). V was shortened by 3 bases and J by 6 bases, with 12 bases between the two germline ends. The CDR3 loop spans 13 amino acids. CDR1 is SGDLS, CDR2 YYNGEE, per germline. The CDR3 nucleotides read TGTGCCAGCAGCGCGAACGCGGGACCTGAAGCTTTCTTT. This codes for CASSANAGPEAFF.

The gene calls are TRBV6-5 and TRBJ1-6; D might be TRBD1 (5 bases). Germline assignment: CDR1 MNHEY and CDR2 SVGAGI. The CDR3 is 13 amino acids. V lost 6 bases to trimming and J lost 12 bases, with 15 bases between them. Here the CDR3 DNA reads TGTGCCAGCAGGGCAGGGTGGTTGTTACCCCTCCACTTT. Translation: CASRAGWLLPLHF.

The chain carries TRBV11-2 and TRBJ2-3, with 9 bases aligning to TRBD1. CDR3 length: 15 amino acids. Germline trimming cut 3 bases from V and 3 bases from J; bases unmatched to any gene: 4. CDR1 is SGHAT and CDR2 is FQNNGV in the germline V gene. The CDR3 region has the DNA TGTGCCAGCAGCTTTTACAGGGGGCTGACAGATACGCAGTATTTT. It is translated as CASSFYRGLTDTQYF.

This CDR3 is CASSYSWGGNEQFF. CDR3 DNA sequence: TGTGCCAGCAGTTACTCGTGGGGGGGGAATGAGCAGTTCTTC. The chain carries TRBV6-2 or TRBV6-3 and TRBJ2-1, with TRBD2 matching 7 bases. There are 14 residues in the CDR3. Trimming took 0 bases from V and 7 from J; bases not matched to a gene: 3. Germline V CDR1 and CDR2: MNHEY, SVGEGT.

V usage is TRBV4-1 and J usage is TRBJ1-6; 9 bases are a match to TRBD1. The length of the CDR3 is 16 residues. V gave up 0 bases and J gave up 9 bases; unmatched junction bases: 6. Germline V gene lookup returns CDR1 MGHRA and CDR2 YSYEKL. CDR3 bases: TGCGCCAGCAGCCAAGATCGGGGACAGGGACTTTCACCCCTCCACTTT. As protein: CASSQDRGQGLSPLHF.

V gene TRBV19 combines with J gene TRBJ1-4; D remains ambiguous. Germline CDR1 and CDR2: LNHDA and SQIVND (reference sequence). Trimming shortened V by 6 bases and J by 0 bases, and 11 bases separated the two germline ends. CDR3 size: 15 residues. DNA for the CDR3: TGTGCCAGTAGACCCACAGCTGCAACTAATGAAAAACTGTTTTTT. Its translation is CASRPTAATNEKLFF.

CDR3 protein: CAISVGGDYGYTF. The CDR3 region has the DNA TGTGCCATCAGTGTTGGGGGGGACTATGGCTACACCTTC. This chain connects TRBV10-3 to TRBJ1-2, with D possibly matching TRBD1 (5 bases). CDR1 and CDR2 from the germline V gene are ENHRY and SYGVKD. The CDR3 loop spans 13 amino acids. V lost 4 bases to trimming and J lost 3 bases, with 9 bases between them.

This clone was recorded only once. The chain couples TRBV5-1 to TRBJ1-2, with 7 bases matching TRBD1. The germline V gene has CDR1 SGHRS and CDR2 YFSETQ. This CDR3 is 15 amino acids long. J was trimmed by 1 base and V by 5 bases; bases with no gene match: 8. CDR3 nucleotide sequence: TGCGCCAGCAGTCGCGGGGACAGCCTTAACTATGGCTACACCTTC. It yields the protein CASSRGDSLNYGYTF. Based on the CDR3 plus reference TRBV5-1 and TRBJ1-2, the full variable domain is KAGVTQTPRYLIKTRGQQVTLSCSPISGHRSVSWYQQTPGQGLQFLFEYFSETQRNKGNFPGRFSGRQFSNSRSEMNVSTLELGDSALYLCASSRGDSLNYGYTFGSGTRLTVV.

The chain combines TRBV6-5 with TRBJ2-2; weak D call: TRBD1 (5 bases). V lost 5 bases and J lost 7, with 11 bases in between. CDR3 length: 13 residues. In germline, CDR1 is MNHEY, CDR2 SVGAGI. CDR3 nucleotide sequence: TGTGCCAGCAGTCGTCGACAGCGCGGGGAGCTGTTTTTT. Encoded protein: CASSRRQRGELFF.

The chain links TRBV5-4 to TRBJ1-4; TRBD1 matches 10 bases. The CDR3 is 16 residues long. Trimming took 4 bases from V and 3 from J; bases not matched to a gene: 6. Germline lookup yields CDR1 SGHNT and CDR2 YYREEE (reference sequence). The CDR3 DNA is TGTGCCAGCAGCACCGGGACAGGGGACGCTAATGAAAAACTGTTTTTT. Its translation: CASSTGTGDANEKLFF.

This chain uses TRBV3-1 (or the pseudogene TRBV3-2) with TRBJ1-3; D remains ambiguous. The germline CDR1 and CDR2 sequences are LGHDT and YNNKEL (reference sequence). Trimming removed 1 base from V and 4 bases from J, with 11 bases in between. The CDR3 is 15 residues long. The CDR3 DNA reads as TGTGCCAGCAGCCAAGGCATTGGAGGCGGAAACACCATATATTTT. Amino acid sequence: CASSQGIGGGNTIYF.

This clone has just a few counts. The chain joins TRBV14 to TRBJ1-2; possible D gene TRBD1, 5 bases. Germline CDR1 and CDR2: SGHDN and FVKESK. The CDR3 sequence is 14 residues long. Trimming removed 3 bases from V and 7 bases from J, with 15 bases in between. As DNA, the CDR3 is TGTGCCAGCAGCCAGGGGCAGGCTAGGGGTGGCTACACCTTC. The encoded protein is CASSQGQARGGYTF.

The chain has TRBV5-1 and TRBJ2-7; D is perhaps TRBD1 (6 bases). The CDR3 consists of 13 residues. Germline CDR1 and CDR2: SGHRS and YFSETQ. Trimming removed 2 bases at V and 3 bases at J, with 9 bases between. The CDR3 DNA sequence: TGCGCCAGCAGCTTAACAGGGCTCTACGAGCAGTACTTC. Translation gives CASSLTGLYEQYF.

The J gene is TRBJ1-5, the V gene TRBV21-1; the table's D call TRBD1 went unverified against the DNA. TRBV21-1 is annotated as a pseudogene. This CDR3 region has 20 residues. DNA for the CDR3: TGTGCCAGCAGCCTCCCTGGGGCCGATCTACAAAAATATAGCAATCAGCCCCAGCATTTT. Its protein product is CASSLPGADLQKYSNQPQHF.

The CDR3 coding sequence is TGTGCCAGCAGTGAAGGGAGCGGGGGGGAGTTGGATACGCAGTATTTT. Residues: CASSEGSGGELDTQYF. The J gene is TRBJ2-3, the V gene TRBV6-1; TRBD2 matches 10 bases. J gave up 6 bases and V 1 base, and 7 bases lay outside the gene matches. The CDR3 contains 16 residues. Germline values: CDR1 MNHNS, CDR2 SASEGT.

V usage is TRBV29-1 and J usage is TRBJ2-1, with 13 bases aligning to TRBD2. J gave up 12 bases and V 1 base, and 18 bases lay outside the gene matches. From germline, CDR1 is SQVTM and CDR2 ANQGSEA. The CDR3 has 18 residues. CDR3 DNA: TGCAGCGTTGAAGCAAAGGGGCTCTGGACTAGCGGGGGCCCATGGCAGTTCTTC. Its protein is CSVEAKGLWTSGGPWQFF.

The chain has TRBV15 and TRBJ2-1; 7 positions match TRBD1. Trimming took 1 base from V and 4 from J; bases not matched to a gene: 7. The germline V gene has CDR1 LNHNV and CDR2 YYDKDF (reference sequence). There are 16 residues in the CDR3. CDR3 nucleotides: TGTGCCACCAGCAGAGCCACAGGGGCCTTTTACAATGAGCAGTTCTTC. Translated, it gives CATSRATGAFYNEQFF.

This clone has a handful of counts. This chain connects TRBV5-1 to TRBJ1-3, with TRBD1 as a possible D gene (6 bases). The CDR3 contains 14 residues. Germline assignment: CDR1 SGHRS and CDR2 YFSETQ. Trimming shortened V by 1 base and J by 7 bases, and 12 bases separated the two germline ends. The CDR3 DNA reads TGCGCCAGCAGCTTGTTGGGACAATCGAACACCATATATTTT. Translating it yields CASSLLGQSNTIYF.

This chain joins TRBV2 and TRBJ2-1; 8 bases fit TRBD2. Germline V lookup: CDR1 SNHLY, CDR2 FYNNEI. V lost 1 base, J lost 4 bases, and 3 bases stayed unmatched. There are 15 residues in the CDR3. CDR3 nucleotides: TGTGCCAGCAGTGAAGAGCGGGGGTCTTACAATGAGCAGTTCTTC. It translates to CASSEERGSYNEQFF.

The chain employs TRBV9 and TRBJ2-7; maybe TRBD1 (6 bases). The V gene lost 4 bases and the J gene lost 7 bases, with 21 bases spanning the gap. This CDR3 region has 15 residues. Germline loops: CDR1 SGDLS, CDR2 YYNGEE. The CDR3 DNA is TGTGCCAGCAGCTTGGACAGCCTCCAGGTCGGGGAGCAGTACTTC. This gives the protein CASSLDSLQVGEQYF.

The V call is TRBV19, the J call TRBJ1-1; a possible D gene is TRBD1 (6 bases). Trimming took off 2 bases at V and 4 bases at J, with 14 bases between the two ends. Germline CDR1 LNHDA, CDR2 SQIVND (reference sequence). The CDR3 spans 15 residues. As DNA, the CDR3 is TGTGCCAGTAGTATAACGGGACATCAGGGCACTGAAGCTTTCTTT. The encoded protein is CASSITGHQGTEAFF.